One and the same sample provided the 31 T cell receptor beta chains below, sequenced in a study of prognosis after radiotherapy for stage I lung cancer. Amplicons of TCR beta CDR3 were generated from genomic DNA by two-round multiplex PCR. With primers specific to each TRBV and TRBJ gene, the first-round PCR was performed. TCRdb reanalysed the multiplex PCR reads using MiXCR and keeps one entry per CDR3 protein. The sample yields roughly 20,000 distinct CDR3 sequences, roughly 55% seen once. This material consisted of PBMCs, taken before or after stereotactic body radiation therapy (not recorded which). The receptors derive from a donor over 45 with non-small cell lung cancer.

This clonotype appeared a few times. A much larger clonotype is one base distant, so this may be a read error. CDR3 DNA: TGTGCCAGCAGCTCAGACATTGATACCCAGTACTTC. It translates to CASSSDIDTQYF. The chain uses TRBV6-2 or TRBV6-3 and TRBJ2-5, with D unresolved. CDR1 and CDR2 from the germline V gene are MNHEY and SVGEGT. This CDR3 has 12 amino acids. Trimming shortened V by 6 bases and J by 8 bases, and 13 bases separated the two germline ends.

This clonotype was counted ten times or more. This chain connects TRBV5-6 to TRBJ2-1, with 7 nucleotides matching TRBD2. J gave up 10 bases and V 3 bases, and 1 base lay outside the gene matches. This CDR3 comprises 11 residues. Germline CDR1 reads SGHDT; CDR2 reads YYEEEE. The CDR3 spells CASSWGGEQFF. The CDR3 DNA follows: TGTGCCAGCAGCTGGGGAGGGGAGCAGTTCTTC. Full variable domain (missing parts from reference TRBV5-6 and TRBJ2-1): DAGVTQSPTHLIKTRGQQVTLRCSPKSGHDTVSWYQQALGQGPQFIFQYYEEEERQRGNFPDRFSGHQFPNYSSELNVNALLLGDSALYLCASSWGGEQFFGPGTRLTVL.

To note about this clonotype: Sequence at one end of the junction differs from germline and may be a read error. The rearrangement uses TRBV19 and TRBJ1-4, with D perhaps matching TRBD1 (6 bases). The germline V gene has CDR1 LNHDA and CDR2 SQIVND (reference sequence). This CDR3 contains 14 residues. The CDR3 is CASSTTGTSEKLFF. The CDR3, as DNA: TGTGCCAGTAGTACGACAGGTACTAGTGAAAAACTGTTTTTT.

This clonotype was counted many times. The gene calls are TRBV28 and TRBJ2-6; a weak D match, TRBD1 (5 bases). Germline V CDR1 and CDR2: MDHEN, SYDVKM. There are 16 residues in the CDR3. Trimming cost V 6 bases and J 0 bases, with 12 bases left between them. Here the CDR3 reads CASSPIGASGANVLTF. DNA of the CDR3: TGTGCCAGCAGCCCTATAGGGGCCTCTGGGGCCAACGTCCTGACTTTC. The full variable domain, with the rest looked up from reference TRBV28 and TRBJ2-6, is DVKVTQSSRYLVKRTGEKVFLECVQDMDHENMFWYRQDPGLGLRLIYFSYDVKMKEKGDIPEGYSVSREKKERFSLILESASTNQTSMYLCASSPIGASGANVLTFGAGSRLTVL.

This clonotype was counted a single time. The rearrangement uses TRBV7-2 and TRBJ2-2; D is undetermined. Trimming took 2 bases from V and 5 from J, leaving 6 bases between them. CDR3 length equals 13 residues. Germline CDR1 is SGHTA and CDR2 is FQGNSA. The CDR3 nucleotides are TGTGCCAGCAGCTTACGGCAGACCGGGGAGCTGTTTTTT. Protein sequence: CASSLRQTGELFF.

The chain uses TRBV7-9 and TRBJ2-7, with a weak D call TRBD1 (5 bases). The CDR3 totals 13 residues. V was clipped by 1 base and J by 7 bases, with 11 bases between them. CDR1 is SEHNR, CDR2 FQNEAQ, per germline (reference sequence). The CDR3 is CASSLGGPGEQYF. The CDR3 coding sequence is TGTGCCAGCAGCTTAGGGGGCCCCGGGGAGCAGTACTTC.

In this sample, this clonotype turned up many times. V usage is TRBV20-1 and J usage is TRBJ1-2, with D hard to call. This CDR3 spans 12 amino acids. Germline values: CDR1 DFQATT, CDR2 SNEGSKA (reference sequence). V dropped 3 bases and J dropped 4 bases, with 9 bases sitting between them. The CDR3 DNA reads as TGCAGTGCTAGGGAGTCCGGCTATGGCTACACCTTC. Its protein product is CSARESGYGYTF.

This clonotype qualifies as medium-sized (0.01 to 0.1%). The gene calls are TRBV7-3 and TRBJ2-5, with 9 nucleotides matching TRBD2. CDR1 and CDR2 (germline): SGHTA, FQGTGA. This CDR3 is built from 17 residues. The V gene end was trimmed by 3 bases and the J gene end by 2 bases; junction bases not matched to a gene: 10. CDR3 residues: CASSLGRGGGEQETQYF. CDR3 DNA: TGTGCCAGCAGCTTGGGGCGGGGGGGGGGCGAGCAAGAGACCCAGTACTTC.

This clonotype occurred many times. The V call is TRBV7-2, the J call TRBJ2-5; TRBD2 is a possible D gene (6 bases). CDR1 is SGHTA, CDR2 FQGNSA, per germline. V was cut by 0 bases and J by 5 bases, with 13 bases left in between. This CDR3 spans 15 amino acids. The CDR3 coding sequence is TGTGCCAGCAGCTTAGCCGGACTAACTCTGGAGACCCAGTACTTC. Translation gives CASSLAGLTLETQYF.

V and J are TRBV14 and TRBJ2-7, with D perhaps matching TRBD2 (6 bases). The CDR3 has 14 residues. Trimming pared 4 bases from V and 6 bases from J, leaving 16 bases between. Germline assignment: CDR1 SGHDN and CDR2 FVKESK. CDR3 region: CASSPTRLGAEQYF. The CDR3, as DNA: TGTGCCAGCAGCCCGACCAGACTAGGGGCCGAGCAGTACTTC.

In its sample, this clonotype was seen many times. V is TRBV29-1 and J is TRBJ2-3; D is unresolved. Germline V gives CDR1 SQVTM, CDR2 ANQGSEA. The ends were cut back, 1 base at V and 0 bases at J, with 11 bases in the middle. The CDR3 length is 15 residues. The CDR3 region is CSVEVGRSSTDTQYF. For the CDR3, the DNA is TGCAGCGTTGAAGTTGGGCGCTCTAGCACAGATACGCAGTATTTT.

By sample fraction, this clonotype is medium-sized (0.01 to 0.1%). V usage is TRBV11-2 and J usage is TRBJ2-2; no firm D call. CDR3 size: 16 residues. V lost 1 base, J lost 8 bases, and 17 bases lay in between. Per the germline V gene, CDR1 is SGHAT and CDR2 is FQNNGV. CDR3 region: CASSLVLGHAWGELFF. CDR3 in DNA: TGTGCCAGCAGCTTAGTTTTGGGCCATGCGTGGGGGGAGCTGTTTTTT.

This clonotype rates as medium-sized. The chain is built from TRBV20-1 and TRBJ1-3; D is undetermined. V lost 3 bases and J 0 bases, leaving 6 bases between the germline ends. This CDR3 has 13 amino acids. Germline V gives CDR1 DFQATT, CDR2 SNEGSKA (reference sequence). In DNA form, the CDR3 reads TGCAGTGCTAGTGTGTACTCTGGAAACACCATATATTTT. Amino acid sequence: CSASVYSGNTIYF.

This chain connects TRBV7-9 to TRBJ2-2; D remains ambiguous. The CDR3 extends over 13 amino acids. V was clipped by 2 bases and J by 1 base, with 2 bases between them. Germline V lookup: CDR1 SEHNR, CDR2 FQNEAQ (reference sequence). The CDR3 sequence: CASSLRNTGELFF. The CDR3 nucleotides read TGTGCCAGCAGCTTAAGGAACACCGGGGAGCTGTTTTTT.

J is TRBJ1-6 and V is TRBV6-5; D not certain. V lost 4 bases and J lost 4, with 14 bases in between. The germline V gene encodes CDR1 MNHEY and CDR2 SVGAGI. The CDR3 consists of 16 residues. The CDR3 DNA reads TGTGCCAGCAGTTCTAAGGTTTCGGGGTATAATTCACCCCTCCACTTT. As protein: CASSSKVSGYNSPLHF.

The sample holds many counts of this clonotype. V and J are TRBV12-3 or TRBV12-4 and TRBJ1-1; the D is unclear. Deletions cut 3 bases from V and 1 base from J, with 6 bases between. The CDR3 loop spans 13 amino acids. The CDR3 nucleotides read TGTGCCAGCAGTTTCGCCCCGAACACTGAAGCTTTCTTT. Translated, it gives CASSFAPNTEAFF.

The rearrangement links TRBV12-3 or TRBV12-4 to TRBJ2-7; unclear D gene. The CDR3 contains 14 residues. Trimming removed 7 bases at V and 4 bases at J, with 17 bases between. CDR3 in DNA: TGTGCCAGCATGGGGATATTGGTTGAATACGAGCAGTACTTC. Translation gives CASMGILVEYEQYF.

About this clonotype itself: The junction does not match germline at one end; this may be a read error. The chain has TRBV28 and TRBJ2-2, with D perhaps TRBD1 (6 bases). The CDR3 is 13 residues long. CDR1 and CDR2 (germline): MDHEN, SYDVKM. The CDR3 region has the DNA TGTGTCAGCAGTTCCCTGACTGAGGGGGAGTTGTTTTTT. Translated, it gives CVSSSLTEGELFF. Full variable domain (remainder filled in from reference TRBV28 and TRBJ2-2): DVKVTQSSRYLVKRTGEKVFLECVQDMDHENMFWYRQDPGLGLRLIYFSYDVKMKEKGDIPEGYSVSREKKERFSLILESASTNQTSMYLCVSSSLTEGELFFGEGSRLTVL.

Note on this clonotype: A much larger clonotype is one base distant, so this may be a read error. The chain is built from TRBV11-3 and TRBJ2-4, with 11 bases matching TRBD2. CDR3 length: 15 residues. V shed 6 bases, J shed 3 bases, and the junction held 4 bases outside the gene matches. From germline, CDR1 is SGHNT and CDR2 YENEEA. CDR3 in amino acids: CASRPGLAGKNIQYF. The CDR3, as DNA: TGTGCCAGCAGACCCGGACTAGCGGGCAAAAACATTCAGTACTTC.

About this clonotype itself: A far larger clone lies a single base away; this is likely a read error. The chain is built from TRBV2 and TRBJ2-3, with 9 bases identical to TRBD2. The germline CDR1 and CDR2 sequences are SNHLY and FYNNEI. This CDR3 has 14 residues. With V trimmed by 6 bases and J by 1 base, 2 bases remained unmatched. The DNA for the CDR3 is TGTGCCAGCAGGCCTAGCGGGGGCACAGATACGCAGTATTTT. It yields the protein CASRPSGGTDTQYF.

This clonotype was counted at least ten times. This chain connects TRBV5-1 to TRBJ2-5; TRBD2 agrees at 13 bases. Per the germline V gene, CDR1 is SGHRS and CDR2 is YFSETQ. V dropped 3 bases and J dropped 5; count of bases not matched to a gene: 1. This CDR3 contains 14 residues. CDR3 region: CASSSTSGRETQYF. CDR3 in DNA: TGCGCCAGCAGCTCGACTAGCGGGAGGGAGACCCAGTACTTC.

The chain recombines TRBV7-9 with TRBJ1-2; D might be TRBD1 (5 bases). Germline V lookup: CDR1 SEHNR, CDR2 FQNEAQ (reference sequence). The germline V and J ends were trimmed by 1 base and 8 bases, with 11 bases remaining between them. This CDR3 is built from 13 residues. The CDR3 protein is CASSLEQVGGYTF. The CDR3 nucleotides are TGTGCCAGCAGCTTAGAACAGGTCGGCGGCTACACCTTC.

There are many counts of this clonotype. The chain has TRBV19 and TRBJ2-2, with D possibly TRBD2 on 6 matching bases. The germline V and J ends were trimmed by 9 bases and 6 bases, with 20 bases remaining between them. CDR1 and CDR2 (germline): LNHDA, SQIVND (reference sequence). This CDR3 has 15 residues. The CDR3 protein is CASQTRPNAPGELFF. CDR3 DNA sequence: TGTGCCAGCCAGACTAGGCCCAATGCCCCCGGGGAGCTGTTTTTT. Looking up the rest from reference TRBV19 and TRBJ2-2 gives the full variable domain: DGGITQSPKYLFRKEGQNVTLSCEQNLNHDAMYWYRQDPGQGLRLIYYSQIVNDFQKGDIAEGYSVSREKKESFPLTVTSAQKNPTAFYLCASQTRPNAPGELFFGEGSRLTVL.

The chain is built from TRBV29-1 and TRBJ2-5; possibly TRBD1 or TRBD2 for D (5 bases each). Germline assignment: CDR1 SQVTM and CDR2 ANQGSEA. V lost 0 bases to trimming and J lost 8 bases, with 16 bases between them. The CDR3 has 14 residues. DNA for the CDR3: TGCAGCGTTGAAGATGGGACGGGCATAAGAACCCAGTACTTC. Translating it yields CSVEDGTGIRTQYF.

The sample holds a few counts of this clonotype. This may stem from a read error, because a much larger clone lies one nucleotide away. The chain joins TRBV20-1 to TRBJ1-1, with D unclear. The CDR3 is 11 residues long. Trimming removed 4 bases from V and 5 bases from J, with 8 bases in between. Germline-derived CDR1 and CDR2 are DFQATT and SNEGSKA (reference sequence). CDR3 protein: CSATLATEAFF. CDR3 DNA: TGCAGTGCTACTCTCGCGACTGAAGCTTTCTTT.

Regarding this clonotype: A far larger clone is only one base removed, so a read error is likely. The chain links TRBV7-2 to TRBJ2-7, with a tentative D call TRBD1 (6 bases). This CDR3 comprises 14 residues. Germline assignment: CDR1 SGHTA and CDR2 FQGNSA. Deletions cut 2 bases from V and 7 bases from J, with 15 bases between. CDR3 amino acids: CTSSLFQGSGEQYF. CDR3 coding DNA: TGTACCAGCAGCTTATTCCAGGGGTCAGGGGAGCAGTACTTC.

J is TRBJ2-1 and V is TRBV6-5; the D is unclear. Germline lookup yields CDR1 MNHEY and CDR2 SVGAGI. The length of the CDR3 is 14 residues. The V end was cut by 4 bases, the J end by 5 bases, with 12 bases between. This CDR3 is CASSFDDTDNEQFF. The DNA for the CDR3 is TGTGCCAGCAGTTTCGACGACACCGACAATGAGCAGTTCTTC.

Remarks on this clonotype: Germline and junction disagree at one end, which may indicate a read error. V is TRBV10-3 and J is TRBJ2-5, with 10 bases identical to TRBD1. Germline loops: CDR1 ENHRY, CDR2 SYGVKD. CDR3 size: 16 residues. The CDR3 nucleotides are TGTGCCATCAGTGTTCCGCCGGGACAGGGGCAAGAGGCCCAGTACTTC. Protein product: CAISVPPGQGQEAQYF.

This clonotype was detected only once. This likely came from a read error, as a far larger clone is one base away. J is TRBJ2-2 and V is TRBV6-5; perhaps TRBD1 as D (6 bases). CDR3 length: 14 amino acids. Germline CDR1 MNHEY, CDR2 SVGAGI. V was cut by 5 bases and J by 3 bases, with 10 bases left in between. CDR3 DNA: TGTGCCAGCAGTGCAGGGGACCACACCGGGGAGCTGTTTTTT. Encoded protein: CASSAGDHTGELFF.

The chain links TRBV2 to TRBJ1-2; TRBD1 might be the D (5 bases). Germline V CDR1 and CDR2: SNHLY, FYNNEI. The V and J ends lost 2 bases and 3 bases respectively, with 13 bases between them. The CDR3 runs to 15 residues. CDR3 residues: CASSELGGEYYGYTF. The DNA for the CDR3 is TGTGCCAGCAGTGAATTGGGGGGGGAGTACTATGGCTACACCTTC.

Points on this clonotype: One base separates it from a far larger clone, so it is likely a read error. The chain joins TRBV4-1 to TRBJ2-5; 8 bases fit TRBD2. The DNA end is more similar to TRBJ2-1, so the J call may be wrong. CDR3 length equals 16 residues. CDR1 and CDR2 (germline): MGHRA, YSYEKL. CDR3 loop: CASSQVPTGAGVKQFF. The CDR3 coding sequence is TGCGCCAGCAGCCAAGTGCCTACAGGAGCGGGAGTAAAGCAGTTCTTC.